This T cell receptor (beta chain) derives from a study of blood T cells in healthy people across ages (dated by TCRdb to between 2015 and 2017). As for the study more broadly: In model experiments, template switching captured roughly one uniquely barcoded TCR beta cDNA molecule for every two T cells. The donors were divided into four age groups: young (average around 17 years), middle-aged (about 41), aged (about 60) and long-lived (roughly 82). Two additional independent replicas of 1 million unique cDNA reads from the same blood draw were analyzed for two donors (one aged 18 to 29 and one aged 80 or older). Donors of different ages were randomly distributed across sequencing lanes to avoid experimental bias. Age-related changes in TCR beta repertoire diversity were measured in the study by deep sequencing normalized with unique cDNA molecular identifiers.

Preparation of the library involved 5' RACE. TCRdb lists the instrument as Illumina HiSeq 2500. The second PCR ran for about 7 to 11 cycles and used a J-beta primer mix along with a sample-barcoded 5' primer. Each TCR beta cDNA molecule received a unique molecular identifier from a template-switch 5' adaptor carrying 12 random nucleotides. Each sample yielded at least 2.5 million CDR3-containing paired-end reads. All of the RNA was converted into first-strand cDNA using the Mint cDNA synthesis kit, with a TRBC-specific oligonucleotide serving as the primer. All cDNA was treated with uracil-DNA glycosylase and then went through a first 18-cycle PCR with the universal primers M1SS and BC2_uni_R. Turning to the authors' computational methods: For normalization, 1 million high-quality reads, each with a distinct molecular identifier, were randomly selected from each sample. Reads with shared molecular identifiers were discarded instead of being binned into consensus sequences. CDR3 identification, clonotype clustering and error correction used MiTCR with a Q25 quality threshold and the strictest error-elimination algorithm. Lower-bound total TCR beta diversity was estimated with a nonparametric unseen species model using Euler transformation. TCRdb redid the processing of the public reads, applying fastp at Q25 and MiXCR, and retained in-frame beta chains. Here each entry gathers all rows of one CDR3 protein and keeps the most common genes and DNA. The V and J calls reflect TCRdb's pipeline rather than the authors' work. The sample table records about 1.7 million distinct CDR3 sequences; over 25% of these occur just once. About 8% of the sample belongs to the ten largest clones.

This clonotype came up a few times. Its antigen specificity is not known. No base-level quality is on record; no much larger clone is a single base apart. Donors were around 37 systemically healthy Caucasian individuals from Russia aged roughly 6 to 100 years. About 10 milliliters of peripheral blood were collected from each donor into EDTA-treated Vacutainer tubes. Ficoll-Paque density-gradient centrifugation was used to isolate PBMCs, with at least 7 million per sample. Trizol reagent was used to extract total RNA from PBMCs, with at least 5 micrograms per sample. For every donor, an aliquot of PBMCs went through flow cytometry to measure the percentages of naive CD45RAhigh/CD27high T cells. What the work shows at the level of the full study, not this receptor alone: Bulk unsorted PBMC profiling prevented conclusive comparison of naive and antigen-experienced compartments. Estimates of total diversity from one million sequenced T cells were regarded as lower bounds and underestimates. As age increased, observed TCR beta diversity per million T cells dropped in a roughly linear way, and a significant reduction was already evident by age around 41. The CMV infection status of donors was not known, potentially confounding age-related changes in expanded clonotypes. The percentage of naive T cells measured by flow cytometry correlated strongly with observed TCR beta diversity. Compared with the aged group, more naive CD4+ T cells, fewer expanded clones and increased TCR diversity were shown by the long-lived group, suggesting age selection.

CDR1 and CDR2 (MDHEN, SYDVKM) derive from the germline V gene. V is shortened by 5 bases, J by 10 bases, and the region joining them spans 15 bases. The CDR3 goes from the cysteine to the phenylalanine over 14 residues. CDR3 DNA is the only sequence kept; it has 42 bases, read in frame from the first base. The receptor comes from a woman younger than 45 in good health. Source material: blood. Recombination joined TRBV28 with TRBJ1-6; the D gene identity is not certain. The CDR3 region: CASSPQGLGSPLHF. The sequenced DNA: TGTGCCAGCAGTCCACAAGGTTTAGGGTCACCCCTCCACTTT.